These T cell receptor beta chains were read from a single sample in a study of T-cell reconstitution after alpha-beta-depleted transplantation in children. TCRdb fed the PCR reads into MiXCR, producing one record per CDR3 protein. The sample consists of approximately 230,000 distinct CDR3 sequences, 20% to 30% of them appearing once. This material consisted of PBMCs, mostly from graft donor cells, taken 360 days after TCRalphabeta/CD19-depleted stem cell transplant. These receptors were taken from a female patient aged 2-10 years who had a stem cell transplant for congenital amegakaryocytic thrombocytopenia, so the T cells may come from the graft donor. Both conserved end residues are part of each CDR3. D genes are given only for firm matches. The size field is filled for only some rows; it gives once, few, many or a size class.

cdr3_nt: TGTGCCAGCAGCTTAGACAGGGGGGTCACAGATACGCAGTATTTT; cdr3_aa: CASSLDRGVTDTQYF; d_call: TRBD1; v_call: TRBV7-2; j_call: TRBJ2-3; clone_size: .
cdr3_nt: TGTGCCAGCAGCCAAGACGAGGGGGCTTATGCCTACGAGCAGTACTTC; cdr3_aa: CASSQDEGAYAYEQYF; d_call: TRBD1; v_call: TRBV4-2; j_call: TRBJ2-7; clone_size: few
cdr3_nt: TGCGCCAGCAGCCCACGGGGGGACACCACTGAAGCTTTCTTT; cdr3_aa: CASSPRGDTTEAFF; d_call: .; v_call: TRBV4-3; j_call: TRBJ1-1; clone_size: .
cdr3_nt: TGCAGTGCCCCCCCCTCGGCAGGGGCCGAAACCGGGGAGCTGTTTTTT; cdr3_aa: CSAPPSAGAETGELFF; d_call: .; v_call: TRBV20-1; j_call: TRBJ2-2; clone_size: .
cdr3_nt: TGTGCCAGCGAGGTTGGGGGAGCGAACACCGGGGAGCTGTTTTTT; cdr3_aa: CASEVGGANTGELFF; d_call: .; v_call: TRBV6-2/TRBV6-3; j_call: TRBJ2-2; clone_size: .
cdr3_nt: TGTGCCAGCAGTTTATACGAGACCCAGTACTTC; cdr3_aa: CASSLYETQYF; d_call: .; v_call: TRBV12-3/TRBV12-4; j_call: TRBJ2-5; clone_size: many
cdr3_nt: TGCGCCAGCAGCCAAGGACAGGTGAAAACTTTCTTT; cdr3_aa: CASSQGQVKTFF; d_call: .; v_call: TRBV4-1; j_call: TRBJ1-1; clone_size: .
cdr3_nt: TGCAGTGCTAGAGAGTCGGGAGGGCTTATGGGTACGCAGTATTTT; cdr3_aa: CSARESGGLMGTQYF; d_call: TRBD2; v_call: TRBV20-1; j_call: TRBJ2-3; clone_size: .
cdr3_nt: TGTGCCAGCAGCTTAGGACCAGTCCTCAGTCAGCCCCAGCATTTT; cdr3_aa: CASSLGPVLSQPQHF; d_call: .; v_call: TRBV7-8; j_call: TRBJ1-5; clone_size: few
cdr3_nt: TGTGCCACCAAGTCTAGCGGGGGGGCCGACAATGAGCAGTTCTTC; cdr3_aa: CATKSSGGADNEQFF; d_call: TRBD2; v_call: TRBV6-1; j_call: TRBJ2-1; clone_size: .
cdr3_nt: TGTGCCACGCTGGCCGTGTGGGGGAGAGGAAAATTAGAGACCCAGTACTTC; cdr3_aa: CATLAVWGRGKLETQYF; d_call: .; v_call: TRBV24-1; j_call: TRBJ2-5; clone_size: .
cdr3_nt: TGCAGCGTAAGACAGGCAACTAATGAAAAACTGTTTTTT; cdr3_aa: CSVRQATNEKLFF; d_call: .; v_call: TRBV29-1; j_call: TRBJ1-4; clone_size: few
cdr3_nt: TGTGCCAGCAGCCCCCGTGGCCATCGAGCGGATAATGAGCAGTTCTTC; cdr3_aa: CASSPRGHRADNEQFF; d_call: .; v_call: TRBV3-1; j_call: TRBJ2-1; clone_size: few
cdr3_nt: TGTGCCTGGAGGAGGACTAGCGCGAGCTCTGGGGCCAACGTCCTGACTTTC; cdr3_aa: CAWRRTSASSGANVLTF; d_call: TRBD2; v_call: TRBV30; j_call: TRBJ2-6; clone_size: few
cdr3_nt: TGCGCCAGCAGCCAAGGGCAGTCCCCTTCTTACGAGCAGTACTTC; cdr3_aa: CASSQGQSPSYEQYF; d_call: .; v_call: TRBV4-1; j_call: TRBJ2-7; clone_size: many
cdr3_nt: TGTGCCAGCAGCGATAGGGGGAGCCCCTATAATTCACCCCTCCACTTT; cdr3_aa: CASSDRGSPYNSPLHF; d_call: .; v_call: TRBV12-3/TRBV12-4; j_call: TRBJ1-6; clone_size: many
cdr3_nt: TGTGCCAGCAGTACTACACCGGGACTAGCCGAGCAGTACTTC; cdr3_aa: CASSTTPGLAEQYF; d_call: TRBD2; v_call: TRBV6-5; j_call: TRBJ2-7; clone_size: .
cdr3_nt: TGTGCCAGCACCTTCTCTGGGGCCAACGTCCTGACTTTC; cdr3_aa: CASTFSGANVLTF; d_call: .; v_call: TRBV12-3/TRBV12-4; j_call: TRBJ2-6; clone_size: few
cdr3_nt: TGCGCCAGCAGCCCAGGACGAGGCGGCTACGAGCAGTACTTC; cdr3_aa: CASSPGRGGYEQYF; d_call: .; v_call: TRBV5-1; j_call: TRBJ2-7; clone_size: few
cdr3_nt: TGCGCCAGCAGCTTGGTAGGCGGGAGGGCCGAAGATACGCAGTATTTT; cdr3_aa: CASSLVGGRAEDTQYF; d_call: TRBD2; v_call: TRBV5-1; j_call: TRBJ2-3; clone_size: .
cdr3_nt: TGCAGTGCTAGAGAGCGGGAGTACGAGCAGTACTTC; cdr3_aa: CSAREREYEQYF; d_call: TRBD2; v_call: TRBV20-1; j_call: TRBJ2-7; clone_size: .
cdr3_nt: TGTGCCAGCAGCCAACCGGACCCCCGTAGGCAGTTCTTC; cdr3_aa: CASSQPDPRRQFF; d_call: .; v_call: TRBV7-9; j_call: TRBJ2-1; clone_size: few
cdr3_nt: TGCAGTGTCAAGGATGGGGGCACAGATACGCAGTATTTT; cdr3_aa: CSVKDGGTDTQYF; d_call: .; v_call: TRBV20-1; j_call: TRBJ2-3; clone_size: .
cdr3_nt: TGTGCCAGCAGTACTCACAGGGGGTCAGGGGCCAACGTCCTGACTTTC; cdr3_aa: CASSTHRGSGANVLTF; d_call: TRBD1; v_call: TRBV6-5; j_call: TRBJ2-6; clone_size: once
cdr3_nt: TGTGCCAGCAGTGCCCGGACAGGGCAAACTGTAAACACCATATATTTT; cdr3_aa: CASSARTGQTVNTIYF; d_call: TRBD1; v_call: TRBV6-1; j_call: TRBJ1-3; clone_size: few
cdr3_nt: TGTGCCAGCAGTGAATGGGTCGGGACAGATAAAGAGACCCAGTACTTC; cdr3_aa: CASSEWVGTDKETQYF; d_call: TRBD1; v_call: TRBV2; j_call: TRBJ2-5; clone_size: .
cdr3_nt: TGTGCCTGGAGTGTACATCGAGAGACCCAGTACTTC; cdr3_aa: CAWSVHRETQYF; d_call: .; v_call: TRBV30; j_call: TRBJ2-5; clone_size: few
cdr3_nt: TGCAGTGCGACGCCAGTGGGGCCTTCCCAAGAGACCCAGTACTTC; cdr3_aa: CSATPVGPSQETQYF; d_call: .; v_call: TRBV20-1; j_call: TRBJ2-5; clone_size: few
cdr3_nt: TGCGCCAGCAGCTTGGTCGTAAATGAGCAGTTCTTC; cdr3_aa: CASSLVVNEQFF; d_call: .; v_call: TRBV5-1; j_call: TRBJ2-1; clone_size: .
cdr3_nt: TGTGCCATCAGTGATCTGACAGGCTGGAACACTGAAGCTTTCTTT; cdr3_aa: CAISDLTGWNTEAFF; d_call: .; v_call: TRBV10-3; j_call: TRBJ1-1; clone_size: few
cdr3_nt: TGTGCCAGCAGTTACCGACTAGCGGGGTTCTACGAGCAGTACTTC; cdr3_aa: CASSYRLAGFYEQYF; d_call: TRBD2; v_call: TRBV6-5; j_call: TRBJ2-7; clone_size: .
cdr3_nt: TGCAGCGTTGCGCGGACAGGGAGAATAGAGAGTGAGCAGTTCTTC; cdr3_aa: CSVARTGRIESEQFF; d_call: TRBD1; v_call: TRBV29-1; j_call: TRBJ2-1; clone_size: many
cdr3_nt: TGCGCCAGCACCACGGTTCGCTCGAACACCGGGGAGCTGTTTTTT; cdr3_aa: CASTTVRSNTGELFF; d_call: .; v_call: TRBV5-1; j_call: TRBJ2-2; clone_size: .
cdr3_nt: TGCGCCAGCAGCTCCTGGGGGGGCGGGGTCCCCTCCGAGCAGTACTTC; cdr3_aa: CASSSWGGGVPSEQYF; d_call: .; v_call: TRBV5-1; j_call: TRBJ2-7; clone_size: few
cdr3_nt: TGTGCCAGCAGCTTAGCGCAACACAACGAGCAGTACTTC; cdr3_aa: CASSLAQHNEQYF; d_call: .; v_call: TRBV7-8; j_call: TRBJ2-7; clone_size: few
cdr3_nt: TGCAGTGCTAGAGGTACACGGTACCACGAGCAGTACTTC; cdr3_aa: CSARGTRYHEQYF; d_call: .; v_call: TRBV20-1; j_call: TRBJ2-7; clone_size: few
cdr3_nt: TGTGCCAGCAGTATTAGCGGGAGATCCTACAATGAGCAGTTCTTC; cdr3_aa: CASSISGRSYNEQFF; d_call: TRBD2; v_call: TRBV12-3/TRBV12-4; j_call: TRBJ2-1; clone_size: .
cdr3_nt: TGTTCCAGCAGTTCCCAGGGTGGCGGGGAGCTGTTTTTT; cdr3_aa: CSSSSQGGGELFF; d_call: .; v_call: TRBV12-3/TRBV12-4; j_call: TRBJ2-2; clone_size: .
cdr3_nt: TGCGCCAGCATCTTGGCCCCGGGACAGGGGTTAGAGGAAAAACTGTTTTTT; cdr3_aa: CASILAPGQGLEEKLFF; d_call: TRBD1; v_call: TRBV5-1; j_call: TRBJ1-4; clone_size: .
cdr3_nt: TGTGCCAGCAGACCTAGCCGTGGTCAGGGGAACGGCGAGCAGTACTTC; cdr3_aa: CASRPSRGQGNGEQYF; d_call: .; v_call: TRBV2; j_call: TRBJ2-7; clone_size: .
cdr3_nt: TGTGCCAGCAGACCGGGACACCACTACGAGCAGTACTTC; cdr3_aa: CASRPGHHYEQYF; d_call: .; v_call: TRBV12-3/TRBV12-4; j_call: TRBJ2-7; clone_size: few
cdr3_nt: TGCAGTGCCAGCTCTTGGACAGGGGTAAATTGGCAGTACTTC; cdr3_aa: CSASSWTGVNWQYF; d_call: TRBD1; v_call: TRBV20-1; j_call: TRBJ2-7; clone_size: few
cdr3_nt: TGTGCCAGCAGCTCGGACTATTCCGATACGCAGTATTTT; cdr3_aa: CASSSDYSDTQYF; d_call: .; v_call: TRBV7-7; j_call: TRBJ2-3; clone_size: few
cdr3_nt: TGCAGTGCTAGCAACGCAGAGAATGAGCAGTTCTTC; cdr3_aa: CSASNAENEQFF; d_call: .; v_call: TRBV20-1; j_call: TRBJ2-1; clone_size: few
cdr3_nt: TGTGCCAGCAGTCCCGGGGTGCACCAATACAATGAGCAGTTCTTC; cdr3_aa: CASSPGVHQYNEQFF; d_call: .; v_call: TRBV12-3/TRBV12-4; j_call: TRBJ2-1; clone_size: few
cdr3_nt: TGTGCCAGCACCCTCGGCGGCCGGGGCCCTTACGAGCAGTACTTC; cdr3_aa: CASTLGGRGPYEQYF; d_call: .; v_call: TRBV2; j_call: TRBJ2-7; clone_size: few
cdr3_nt: TGCGCCAGCAGGAAGGGACCGGCAACTAATGAAAAACTGTTTTTT; cdr3_aa: CASRKGPATNEKLFF; d_call: .; v_call: TRBV5-1; j_call: TRBJ1-4; clone_size: few
cdr3_nt: TGCAGCGTTGAAGGGTTAGGCACAGATACGCAGTATTTT; cdr3_aa: CSVEGLGTDTQYF; d_call: .; v_call: TRBV29-1; j_call: TRBJ2-3; clone_size: few
cdr3_nt: TGTGCCAGCTCACCACAGTCCAACCCCGGCGCAGATACGCAGTATTTT; cdr3_aa: CASSPQSNPGADTQYF; d_call: .; v_call: TRBV18; j_call: TRBJ2-3; clone_size: .
cdr3_nt: TGCGCCAGCAGCTTCCGGGAGGGCGTCTATGGCTACACCTTC; cdr3_aa: CASSFREGVYGYTF; d_call: .; v_call: TRBV5-1; j_call: TRBJ1-2; clone_size: .
cdr3_nt: TGCAGCGTTACCAGGGGGCACGGGACTGAAGCTTTCTTT; cdr3_aa: CSVTRGHGTEAFF; d_call: TRBD1; v_call: TRBV29-1; j_call: TRBJ1-1; clone_size: .
cdr3_nt: TGTGCCAGCAGCTACAGACAGATCACAGATACGCAGTATTTT; cdr3_aa: CASSYRQITDTQYF; d_call: .; v_call: TRBV11-2; j_call: TRBJ2-3; clone_size: .
cdr3_nt: TGTGCCAGCAGGCGGAATGAACTAGCGTTGACAGATACGCAGTATTTT; cdr3_aa: CASRRNELALTDTQYF; d_call: TRBD2; v_call: TRBV6-1; j_call: TRBJ2-3; clone_size: few
cdr3_nt: TGCAGTGCTAGAGAAGCGGGGGGGCGATTGGGGACCCTAATTTCTGGGGCCAACGTCCTGACTTTC; cdr3_aa: CSAREAGGRLGTLISGANVLTF; d_call: TRBD2; v_call: TRBV20-1; j_call: TRBJ2-6; clone_size: .